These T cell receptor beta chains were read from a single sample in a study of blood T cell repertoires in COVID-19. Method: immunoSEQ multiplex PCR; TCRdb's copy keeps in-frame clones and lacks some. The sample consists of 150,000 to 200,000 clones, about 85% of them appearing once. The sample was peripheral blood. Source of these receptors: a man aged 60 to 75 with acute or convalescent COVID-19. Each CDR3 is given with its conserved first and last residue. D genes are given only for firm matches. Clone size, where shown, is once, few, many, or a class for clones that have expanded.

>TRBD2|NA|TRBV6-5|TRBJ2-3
TGTGCCAGCAGCTACGGACTAGCGGGGGGGACAGATACGCAGTATTTT
CASSYGLAGGTDTQYF
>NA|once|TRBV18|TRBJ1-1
TGTGCCAGCTCCCAATGGGACACCGAGAACACTGAAGCTTTCTTT
CASSQWDTENTEAFF
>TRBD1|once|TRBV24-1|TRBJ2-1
TGTGCCACCAGTGACCCGACCGGGACAGGGGGGTACAATGAGCAGTTCTTC
CATSDPTGTGGYNEQFF
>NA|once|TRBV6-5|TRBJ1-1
TGTGCCAGCAGCCAGGACAGAGACAGTTTTGAAGCTTTCTTT
CASSQDRDSFEAFF
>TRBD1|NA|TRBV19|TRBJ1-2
TGTGCCAGTAGGCGCACAGGGGGGCTAAGGTTTGACTATGGCTACACCTTC
CASRRTGGLRFDYGYTF
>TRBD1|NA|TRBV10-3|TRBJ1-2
TGTGCCATCAGTGAACAGACAGGGGATCAGGGCTACACCTTC
CAISEQTGDQGYTF
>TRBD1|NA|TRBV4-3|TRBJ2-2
TGCGCCAGCAGCCAAGGTGTGGGACAGGGGCACACCGGGGAGCTGTTTTTT
CASSQGVGQGHTGELFF
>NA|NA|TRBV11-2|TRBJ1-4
TGTGCCAGCAGCTCTTCCAGGGTCGGAGAAAAACTGTTTTTT
CASSSSRVGEKLFF
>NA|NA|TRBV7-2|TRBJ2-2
TGTGCCAGCAGCCTACCAGGCGGGGAGCTGTTTTTT
CASSLPGGELFF
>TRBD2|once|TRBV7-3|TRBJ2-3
TGTGCCAGCAGCCCGACTAGCGGGGGGGGTACAGATACGCAGTATTTT
CASSPTSGGGTDTQYF
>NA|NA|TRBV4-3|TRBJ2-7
TGCGCCAGCAGCCAAGGCCGAGGAGGGAACTACGAGCAGTACTTC
CASSQGRGGNYEQYF
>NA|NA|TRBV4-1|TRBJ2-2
TGCGCCAGCAGCCCCTTTAGCGGCACCGGGGAGCTGTTTTTT
CASSPFSGTGELFF
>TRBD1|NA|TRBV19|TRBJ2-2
TGTGCCAGTAGTTTTGGACAGGGGGGTGTCGGGGAGCTGTTTTTT
CASSFGQGGVGELFF
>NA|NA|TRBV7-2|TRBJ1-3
TGTGCCAGCAGCTACAGCATCTCTGGAAACACCATATATTTT
CASSYSISGNTIYF
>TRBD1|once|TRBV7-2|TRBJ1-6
TGTGCCAGCAGCACGACAGGGGGCAGTTCACCCCTCCACTTT
CASSTTGGSSPLHF
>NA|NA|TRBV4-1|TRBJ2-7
TGCGCCAGCAGCCAAGAGGCAGTCTCCTACGAGCAGTACTTC
CASSQEAVSYEQYF
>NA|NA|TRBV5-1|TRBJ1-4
TGCGCCAGCAGCTTAGCCGAGAATGAAAAACTGTTTTTT
CASSLAENEKLFF
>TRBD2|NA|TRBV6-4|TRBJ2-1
TGTGCCAGCAGCATTAGCGGGGGGTCCTACAATGAGCAGTTCTTC
CASSISGGSYNEQFF
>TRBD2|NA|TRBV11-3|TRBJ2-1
TGTGCCAGCAGCTTATATGGCGGGAGCCCCTACAATGAGCAGTTCTTC
CASSLYGGSPYNEQFF
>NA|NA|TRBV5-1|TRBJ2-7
TGCGCCAGCAGCACTCAGGGATTAAGCTACGAGCAGTACTTC
CASSTQGLSYEQYF
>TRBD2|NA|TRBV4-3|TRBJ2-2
TGCGCCAGCAGCGCAGGAGCGGGGAGTAAGGACACCGGGGAGCTGTTTTTT
CASSAGAGSKDTGELFF
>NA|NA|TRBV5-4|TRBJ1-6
TGTGCCAGCAGCTTGGGACAGCAGAATTCACCCCTCCACTTT
CASSLGQQNSPLHF
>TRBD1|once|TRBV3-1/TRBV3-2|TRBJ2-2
TGTGCCAGCAGCCAAGACACAGGGGAGAACACCGGGGAGCTGTTTTTT
CASSQDTGENTGELFF
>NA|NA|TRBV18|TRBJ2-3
TGTGCCAGCTCCAACAGGGACACAGATACGCAGTATTTT
CASSNRDTDTQYF
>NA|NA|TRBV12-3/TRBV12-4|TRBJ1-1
TGTGCCAGCAGTTTAGCTCAACTTAGTGAAGCTTTCTTT
CASSLAQLSEAFF
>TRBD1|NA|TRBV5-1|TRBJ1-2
TGCGCCAGCAGCTTCCGACAGGGAGTTGGTGGCTACACCTTC
CASSFRQGVGGYTF
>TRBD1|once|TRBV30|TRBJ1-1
TGTGCCTGGAGTTGGAGGGGGCTAGGCACTGAAGCTTTCTTT
CAWSWRGLGTEAFF